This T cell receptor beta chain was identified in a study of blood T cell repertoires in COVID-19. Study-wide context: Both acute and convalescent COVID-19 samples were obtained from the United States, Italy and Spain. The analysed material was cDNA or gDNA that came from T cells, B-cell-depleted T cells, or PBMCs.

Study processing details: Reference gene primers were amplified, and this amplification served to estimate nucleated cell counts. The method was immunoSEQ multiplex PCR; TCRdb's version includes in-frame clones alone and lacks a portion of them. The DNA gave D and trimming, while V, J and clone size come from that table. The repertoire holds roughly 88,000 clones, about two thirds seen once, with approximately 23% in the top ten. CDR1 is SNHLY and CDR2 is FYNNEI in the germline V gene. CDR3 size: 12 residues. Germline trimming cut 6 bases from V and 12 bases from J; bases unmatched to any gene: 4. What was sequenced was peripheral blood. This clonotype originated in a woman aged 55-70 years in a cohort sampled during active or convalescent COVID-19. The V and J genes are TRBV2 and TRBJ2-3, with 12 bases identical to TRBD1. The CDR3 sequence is CASRGTGGGQYF. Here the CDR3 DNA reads TGTGCCAGCAGAGGGACAGGGGGCGGTCAGTATTTT.